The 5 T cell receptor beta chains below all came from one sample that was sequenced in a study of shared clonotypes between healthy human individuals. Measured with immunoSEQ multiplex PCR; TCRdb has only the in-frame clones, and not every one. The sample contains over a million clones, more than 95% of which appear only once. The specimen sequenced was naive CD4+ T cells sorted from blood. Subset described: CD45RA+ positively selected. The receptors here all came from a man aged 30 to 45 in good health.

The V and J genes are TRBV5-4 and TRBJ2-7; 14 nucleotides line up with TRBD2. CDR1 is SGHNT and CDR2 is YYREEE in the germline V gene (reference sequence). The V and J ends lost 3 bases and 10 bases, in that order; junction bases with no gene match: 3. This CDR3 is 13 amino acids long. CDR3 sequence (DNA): TGTGCCAGCAGCTCGGGACTAGCGGGGGCTCAGTACTTC. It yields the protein CASSSGLAGAQYF.

CDR3 sequence: CAISFRGDDTGELFF. The CDR3 bases are TGTGCCATCAGTTTTCGGGGTGATGACACCGGGGAGCTGTTTTTT. The chain carries TRBV10-3 and TRBJ2-2, with a weak D call TRBD2 (5 bases). The CDR3 loop spans 15 amino acids. Germline V lookup: CDR1 ENHRY, CDR2 SYGVKD. The germline V and J ends were trimmed by 5 bases and 3 bases, with 13 bases remaining between them.

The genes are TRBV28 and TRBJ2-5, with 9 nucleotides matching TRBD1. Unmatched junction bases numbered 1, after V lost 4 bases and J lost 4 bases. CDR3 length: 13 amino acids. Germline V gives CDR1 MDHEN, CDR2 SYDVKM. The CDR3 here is CASSSQGAETQYF. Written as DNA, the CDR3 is TGTGCCAGCAGTTCACAGGGGGCAGAGACCCAGTACTTC.

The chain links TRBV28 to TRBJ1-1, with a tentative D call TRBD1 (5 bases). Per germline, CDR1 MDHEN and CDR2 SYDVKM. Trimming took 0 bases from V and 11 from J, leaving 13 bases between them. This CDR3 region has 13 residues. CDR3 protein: CASSLWGEHPAFF. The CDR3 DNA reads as TGTGCCAGCAGTTTATGGGGGGAACACCCGGCTTTCTTT.

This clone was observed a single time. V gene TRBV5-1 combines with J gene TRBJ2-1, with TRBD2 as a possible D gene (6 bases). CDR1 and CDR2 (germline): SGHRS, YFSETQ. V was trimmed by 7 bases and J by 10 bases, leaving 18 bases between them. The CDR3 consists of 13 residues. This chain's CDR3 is CASRNGRSWEQFF. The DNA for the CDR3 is TGCGCCAGCCGGAACGGGAGAAGCTGGGAGCAGTTCTTC.